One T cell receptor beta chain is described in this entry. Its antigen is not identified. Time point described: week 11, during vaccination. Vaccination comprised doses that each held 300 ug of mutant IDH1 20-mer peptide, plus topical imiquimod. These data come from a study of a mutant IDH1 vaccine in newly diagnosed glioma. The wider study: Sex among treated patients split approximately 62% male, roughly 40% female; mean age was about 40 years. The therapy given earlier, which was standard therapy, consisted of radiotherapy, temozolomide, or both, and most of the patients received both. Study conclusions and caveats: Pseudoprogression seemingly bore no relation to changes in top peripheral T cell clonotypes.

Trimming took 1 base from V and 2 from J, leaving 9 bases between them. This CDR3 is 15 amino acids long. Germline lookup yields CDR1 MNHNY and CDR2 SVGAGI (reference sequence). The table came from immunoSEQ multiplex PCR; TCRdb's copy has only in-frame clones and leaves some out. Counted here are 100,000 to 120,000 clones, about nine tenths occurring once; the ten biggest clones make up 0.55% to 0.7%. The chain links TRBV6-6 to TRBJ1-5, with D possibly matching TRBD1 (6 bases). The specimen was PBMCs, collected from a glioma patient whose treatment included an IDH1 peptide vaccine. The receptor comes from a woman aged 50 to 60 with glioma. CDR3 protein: CASSYLAGGNQPQHF. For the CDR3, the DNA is TGTGCCAGCAGTTACTTGGCAGGGGGCAATCAGCCCCAGCATTTT.